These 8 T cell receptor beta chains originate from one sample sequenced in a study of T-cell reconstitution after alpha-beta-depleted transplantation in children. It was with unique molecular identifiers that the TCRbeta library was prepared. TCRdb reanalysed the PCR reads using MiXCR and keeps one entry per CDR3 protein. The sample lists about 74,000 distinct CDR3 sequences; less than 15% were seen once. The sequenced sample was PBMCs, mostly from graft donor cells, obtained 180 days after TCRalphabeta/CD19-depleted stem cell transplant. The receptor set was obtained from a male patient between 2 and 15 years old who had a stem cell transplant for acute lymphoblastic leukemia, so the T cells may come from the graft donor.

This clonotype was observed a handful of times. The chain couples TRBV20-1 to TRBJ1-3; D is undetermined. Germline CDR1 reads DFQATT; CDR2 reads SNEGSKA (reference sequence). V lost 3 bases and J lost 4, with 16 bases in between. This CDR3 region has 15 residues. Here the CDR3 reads CSARPLNPIGNTIYF. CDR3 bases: TGCAGTGCTAGGCCGCTGAATCCGATCGGAAACACCATATATTTT.

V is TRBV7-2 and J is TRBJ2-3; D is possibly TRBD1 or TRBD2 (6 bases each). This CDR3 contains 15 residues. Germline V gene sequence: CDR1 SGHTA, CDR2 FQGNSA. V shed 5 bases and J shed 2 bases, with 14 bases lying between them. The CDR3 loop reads CASSPGAGPTDTQYF. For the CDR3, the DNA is TGTGCCAGCAGCCCGGGGGCAGGGCCCACAGATACGCAGTATTTT.

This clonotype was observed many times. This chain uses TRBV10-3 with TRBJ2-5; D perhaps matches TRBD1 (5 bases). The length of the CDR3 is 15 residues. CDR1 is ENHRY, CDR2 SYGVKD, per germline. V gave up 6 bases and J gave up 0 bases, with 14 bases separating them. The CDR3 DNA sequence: TGTGCCATCAGCCCCCATACAGGTTACCAAGAGACCCAGTACTTC. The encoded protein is CAISPHTGYQETQYF.

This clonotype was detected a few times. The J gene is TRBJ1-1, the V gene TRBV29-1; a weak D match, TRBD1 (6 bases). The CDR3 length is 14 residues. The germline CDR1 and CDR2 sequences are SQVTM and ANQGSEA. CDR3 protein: CGGLRGKRDSEAFF. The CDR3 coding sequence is TGCGGGGGGCTAAGGGGTAAGAGGGATTCTGAAGCTTTCTTT.

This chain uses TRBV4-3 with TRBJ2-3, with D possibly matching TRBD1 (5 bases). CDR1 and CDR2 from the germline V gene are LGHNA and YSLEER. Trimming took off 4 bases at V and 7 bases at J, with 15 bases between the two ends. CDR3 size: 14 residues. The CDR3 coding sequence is TGCGCCAGCAGCCGGGGCGGCCTAAAAAATACGCAGTATTTT. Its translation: CASSRGGLKNTQYF.

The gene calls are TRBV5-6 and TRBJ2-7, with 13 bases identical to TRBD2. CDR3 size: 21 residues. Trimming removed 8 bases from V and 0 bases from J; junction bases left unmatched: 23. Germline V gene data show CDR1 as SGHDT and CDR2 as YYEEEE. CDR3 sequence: CARLPHFGLAGDLRSSYEQYF. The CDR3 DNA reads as TGTGCCAGATTACCACACTTCGGACTAGCGGGAGACCTTCGAAGCTCCTACGAGCAGTACTTC. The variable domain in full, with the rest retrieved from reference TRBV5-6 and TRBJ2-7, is DAGVTQSPTHLIKTRGQQVTLRCSPKSGHDTVSWYQQALGQGPQFIFQYYEEEERQRGNFPDRFSGHQFPNYSSELNVNALLLGDSALYLCARLPHFGLAGDLRSSYEQYFGPGTRLTVT.

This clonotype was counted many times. CDR3: CASSLIAAYEQYF. As DNA, the CDR3 is TGTGCCAGCAGCCTAATCGCGGCATACGAGCAGTACTTC. V is TRBV12-3 or TRBV12-4 and J is TRBJ2-7; no clear D gene. The CDR3 is 13 amino acids. Between the trimmed V and J ends, which lost 6 bases and 4 bases, there was a span of 13 bases.

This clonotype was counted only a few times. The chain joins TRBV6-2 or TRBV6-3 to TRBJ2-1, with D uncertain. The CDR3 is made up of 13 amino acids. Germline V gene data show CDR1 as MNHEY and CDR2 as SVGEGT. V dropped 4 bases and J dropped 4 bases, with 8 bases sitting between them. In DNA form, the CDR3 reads TGTGCCAGCAGTTGGGAACGGTACAATGAGCAGTTCTTC. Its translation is CASSWERYNEQFF.